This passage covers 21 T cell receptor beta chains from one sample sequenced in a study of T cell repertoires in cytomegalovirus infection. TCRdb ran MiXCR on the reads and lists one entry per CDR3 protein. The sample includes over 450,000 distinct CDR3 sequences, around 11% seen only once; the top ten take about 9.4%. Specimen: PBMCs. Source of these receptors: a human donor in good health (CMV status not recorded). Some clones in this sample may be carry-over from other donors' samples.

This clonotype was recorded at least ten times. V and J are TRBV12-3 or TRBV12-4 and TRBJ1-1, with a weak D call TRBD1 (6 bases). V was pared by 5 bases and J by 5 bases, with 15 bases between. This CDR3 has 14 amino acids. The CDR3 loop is CASSQIQGGTEAFF. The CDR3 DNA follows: TGTGCCAGCAGTCAAATACAGGGCGGTACTGAAGCTTTCTTT.

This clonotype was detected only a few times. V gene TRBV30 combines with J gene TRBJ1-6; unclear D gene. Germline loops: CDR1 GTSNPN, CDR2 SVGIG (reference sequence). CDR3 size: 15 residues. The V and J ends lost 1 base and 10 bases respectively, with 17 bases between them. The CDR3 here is CAWSGQRHGRSPLHF. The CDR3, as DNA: TGTGCCTGGAGTGGCCAGAGACACGGCCGGTCACCCCTCCACTTT.

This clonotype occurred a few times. CDR3 sequence (DNA): TGTGCCAGTAGGAGGGTCTACGGAAACACCATATATTTT. Protein product: CASRRVYGNTIYF. V and J are TRBV19 and TRBJ1-3, with unresolved D. V gave up 6 bases and J gave up 4 bases, with 10 bases separating them. The CDR3 sequence is 13 residues long. Looked up from germline, CDR1 is LNHDA and CDR2 is SQIVND (reference sequence).

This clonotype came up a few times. DNA of the CDR3: TGCAGCGGCGGGGAGATTGAAGCTTTCTTT. Residues: CSGGEIEAFF. V usage is TRBV29-1 and J usage is TRBJ1-1; D call uncertain. Germline V gene sequence: CDR1 SQVTM, CDR2 ANQGSEA. The V gene lost 7 bases and the J gene lost 7 bases, with 10 bases spanning the gap. CDR3 length: 10 amino acids.

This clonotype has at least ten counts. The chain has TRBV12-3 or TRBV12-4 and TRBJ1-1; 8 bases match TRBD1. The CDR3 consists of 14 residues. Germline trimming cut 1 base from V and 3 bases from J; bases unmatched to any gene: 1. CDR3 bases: TGTGCCAGCAGTTTAGTGGACAGGGACACTGAAGCTTTCTTT. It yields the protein CASSLVDRDTEAFF.

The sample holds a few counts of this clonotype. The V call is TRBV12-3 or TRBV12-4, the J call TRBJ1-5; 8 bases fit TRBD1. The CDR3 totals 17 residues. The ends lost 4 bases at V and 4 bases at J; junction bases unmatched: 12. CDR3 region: CASSSRTGSYRNQPQHF. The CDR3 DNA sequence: TGTGCCAGCAGTTCACGGACAGGGTCCTATAGGAATCAGCCCCAGCATTTT.

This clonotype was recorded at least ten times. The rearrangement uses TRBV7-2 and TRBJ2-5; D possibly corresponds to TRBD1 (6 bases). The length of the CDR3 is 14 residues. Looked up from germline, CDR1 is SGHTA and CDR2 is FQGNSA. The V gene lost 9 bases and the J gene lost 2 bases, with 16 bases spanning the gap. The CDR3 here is CARGASRQQETQYF. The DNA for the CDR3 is TGTGCCAGGGGGGCGAGCAGGCAGCAAGAGACCCAGTACTTC.

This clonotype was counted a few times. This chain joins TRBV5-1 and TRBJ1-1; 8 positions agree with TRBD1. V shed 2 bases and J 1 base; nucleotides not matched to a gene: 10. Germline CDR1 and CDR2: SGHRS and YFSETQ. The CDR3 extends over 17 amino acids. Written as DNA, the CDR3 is TGCGCCAGCAGCTTCGGAGCTCCAGGGGGCACGAACACTGAAGCTTTCTTT. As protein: CASSFGAPGGTNTEAFF. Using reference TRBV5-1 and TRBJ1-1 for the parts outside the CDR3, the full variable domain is KAGVTQTPRYLIKTRGQQVTLSCSPISGHRSVSWYQQTPGQGLQFLFEYFSETQRNKGNFPGRFSGRQFSNSRSEMNVSTLELGDSALYLCASSFGAPGGTNTEAFFGQGTRLTVV.

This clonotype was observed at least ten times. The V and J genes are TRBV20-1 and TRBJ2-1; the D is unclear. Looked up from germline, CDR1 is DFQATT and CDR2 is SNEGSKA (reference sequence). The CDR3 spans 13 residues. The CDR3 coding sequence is TGCTCATTCTTCTCGTCCTCTTACAATGAGCAGTTCTTC. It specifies CSFFSSSYNEQFF.

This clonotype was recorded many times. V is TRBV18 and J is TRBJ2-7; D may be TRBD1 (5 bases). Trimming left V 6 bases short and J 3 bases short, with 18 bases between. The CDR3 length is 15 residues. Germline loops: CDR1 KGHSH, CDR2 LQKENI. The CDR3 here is CASSLLQQAVYEQYF. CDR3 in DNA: TGTGCCAGCTCTCTCCTCCAACAGGCCGTCTACGAGCAGTACTTC.

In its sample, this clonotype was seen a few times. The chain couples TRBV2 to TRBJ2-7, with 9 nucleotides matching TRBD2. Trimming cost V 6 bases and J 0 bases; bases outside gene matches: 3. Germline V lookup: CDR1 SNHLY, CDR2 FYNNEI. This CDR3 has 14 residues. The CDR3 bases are TGTGCCAGCAGAACTAGCGGGCCCTCCTACGAGCAGTACTTC. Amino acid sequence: CASRTSGPSYEQYF.

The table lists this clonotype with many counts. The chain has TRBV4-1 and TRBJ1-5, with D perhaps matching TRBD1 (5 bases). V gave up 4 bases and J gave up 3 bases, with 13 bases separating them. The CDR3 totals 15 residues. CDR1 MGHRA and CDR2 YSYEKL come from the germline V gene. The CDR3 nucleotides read TGCGCCAGCAGCCCAAGGGGACTGAACAATCAGCCCCAGCATTTT. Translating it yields CASSPRGLNNQPQHF.

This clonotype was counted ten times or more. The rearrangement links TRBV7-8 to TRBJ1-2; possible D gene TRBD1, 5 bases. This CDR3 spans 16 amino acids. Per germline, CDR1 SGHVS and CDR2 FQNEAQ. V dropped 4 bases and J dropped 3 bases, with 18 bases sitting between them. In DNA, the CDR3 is TGTGCCAGCAGCTCATACAGGACTGCTCAGGACTATGGCTACACCTTC. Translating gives CASSSYRTAQDYGYTF.

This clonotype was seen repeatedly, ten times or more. The CDR3 is CSARETDTQYF. Written as DNA, the CDR3 is TGCAGTGCTAGAGAGACAGATACGCAGTATTTT. J is TRBJ2-3 and V is TRBV20-1; D gene uncertain. The V end lost 0 bases, the J end lost 3 bases, and 1 base lay between the germline ends. Germline V lookup: CDR1 DFQATT, CDR2 SNEGSKA (reference sequence). This CDR3 is built from 11 residues.

CDR3 bases: TGCAGTGCTATCGGGACAGGGCCCAATCAGCCCCAGCATTTT. Translating it yields CSAIGTGPNQPQHF. The chain combines TRBV20-1 with TRBJ1-5, with 9 bases matching TRBD1. Unmatched junction bases numbered 4, after V lost 4 bases and J lost 3 bases. The CDR3 runs to 14 residues. The germline V gene has CDR1 DFQATT and CDR2 SNEGSKA (reference sequence).

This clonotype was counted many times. Written as DNA, the CDR3 is TGTGCCAGCAGTGTCGCCGGGACGGTGAACACTGAAGCTTTCTTT. This gives the protein CASSVAGTVNTEAFF. J is TRBJ1-1 and V is TRBV6-1; tentatively, D is TRBD1 (5 bases). The germline V gene has CDR1 MNHNS and CDR2 SASEGT. The CDR3 is 15 amino acids. V was clipped by 4 bases and J by 0 bases, with 12 bases between them.

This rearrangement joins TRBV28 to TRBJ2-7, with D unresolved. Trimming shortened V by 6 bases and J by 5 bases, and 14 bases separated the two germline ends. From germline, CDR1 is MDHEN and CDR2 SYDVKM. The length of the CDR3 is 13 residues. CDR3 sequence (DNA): TGTGCCAGCAGCTTCCCAGGTAATAACGAGCAGTACTTC. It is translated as CASSFPGNNEQYF.

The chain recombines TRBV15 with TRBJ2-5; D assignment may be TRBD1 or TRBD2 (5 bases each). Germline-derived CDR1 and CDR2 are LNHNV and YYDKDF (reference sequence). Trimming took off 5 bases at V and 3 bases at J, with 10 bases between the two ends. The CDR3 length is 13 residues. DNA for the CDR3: TGTGCCACCAGCGGCAGGGAGAAAGAGACCCAGTACTTC. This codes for CATSGREKETQYF.

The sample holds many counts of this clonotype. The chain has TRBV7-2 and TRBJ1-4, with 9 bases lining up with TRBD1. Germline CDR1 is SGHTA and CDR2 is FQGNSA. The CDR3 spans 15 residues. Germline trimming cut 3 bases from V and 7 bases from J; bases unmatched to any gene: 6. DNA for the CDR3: TGTGCCAGCAGCTTCTCCGGGACAGGGCGTGAAAAACTGTTTTTT. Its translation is CASSFSGTGREKLFF.

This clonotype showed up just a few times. The CDR3 DNA sequence: TGTGCCAGCAGTGGATCTGGTTGGGACCAGCCCCAGCATTTT. Protein sequence: CASSGSGWDQPQHF. The gene calls are TRBV25-1 and TRBJ1-5; perhaps TRBD1 as D (5 bases). CDR3 length: 14 amino acids. V lost 4 bases and J 7 bases, leaving 14 bases between the germline ends. Germline lookup yields CDR1 MGHDK and CDR2 SYGVNS.

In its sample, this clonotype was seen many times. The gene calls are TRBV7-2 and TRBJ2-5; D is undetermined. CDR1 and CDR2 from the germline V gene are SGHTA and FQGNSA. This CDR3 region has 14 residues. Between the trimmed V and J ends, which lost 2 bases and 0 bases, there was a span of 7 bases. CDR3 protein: CASSLFSYQETQYF. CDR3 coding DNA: TGTGCCAGCAGCTTATTTTCGTACCAAGAGACCCAGTACTTC.